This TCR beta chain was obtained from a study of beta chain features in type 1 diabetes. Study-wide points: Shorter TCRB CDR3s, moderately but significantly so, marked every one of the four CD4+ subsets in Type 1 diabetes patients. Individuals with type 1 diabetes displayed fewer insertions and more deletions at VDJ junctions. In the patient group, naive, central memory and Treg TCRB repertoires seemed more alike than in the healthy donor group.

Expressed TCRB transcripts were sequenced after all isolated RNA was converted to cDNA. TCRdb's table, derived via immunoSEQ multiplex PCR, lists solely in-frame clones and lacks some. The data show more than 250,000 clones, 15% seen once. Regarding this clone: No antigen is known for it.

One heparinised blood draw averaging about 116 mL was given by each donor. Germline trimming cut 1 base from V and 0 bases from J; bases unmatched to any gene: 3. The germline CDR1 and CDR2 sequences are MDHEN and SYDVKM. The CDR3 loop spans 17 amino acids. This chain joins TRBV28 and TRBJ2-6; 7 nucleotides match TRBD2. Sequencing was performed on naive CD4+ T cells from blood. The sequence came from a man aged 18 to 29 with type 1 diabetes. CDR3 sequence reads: CASSLFSGISGANVLTF. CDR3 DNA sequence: TGTGCCAGCAGTTTATTCAGCGGGATCTCTGGGGCCAACGTCCTGACTTTC.